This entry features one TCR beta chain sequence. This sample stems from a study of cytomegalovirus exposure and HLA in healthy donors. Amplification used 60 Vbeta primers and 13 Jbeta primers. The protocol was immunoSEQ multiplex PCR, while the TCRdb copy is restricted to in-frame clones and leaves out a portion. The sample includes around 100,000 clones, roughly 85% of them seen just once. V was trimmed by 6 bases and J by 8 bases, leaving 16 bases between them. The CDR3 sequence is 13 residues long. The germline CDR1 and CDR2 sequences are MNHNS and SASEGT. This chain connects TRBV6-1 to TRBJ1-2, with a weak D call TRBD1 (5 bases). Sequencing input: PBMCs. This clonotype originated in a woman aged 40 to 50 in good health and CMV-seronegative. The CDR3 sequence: CASRILGGSGYTF. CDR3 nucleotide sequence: TGTGCCAGCAGGATTCTGGGGGGTAGCGGCTACACCTTC.